Listed below are T cell receptor beta chains from one sample, sequenced in a study of cytomegalovirus exposure and HLA in healthy donors. Profiled with immunoSEQ multiplex PCR; TCRdb holds only in-frame clones, not every one. The data hold roughly 60,000 clones, with 85% to 95% observed a single time. Sequencing used PBMCs. These receptors all come from a woman under 30 in good health and CMV-seropositive. CDR3s include the opening cysteine and the closing phenylalanine or tryptophan.

>TRBV11-2
CASSLGGPRLAGVGNEQFF
>TRBV9
CASSVEERYYEQYF
>TRBV4-1
CASSHQTSGETQYF
>TRBV5-4
CASSLLGGEPDNEQFF
>TRBV7-8
CASSVTVDNEQFF
>TRBV9
CASSVGTASYNEQFF
>TRBV28
CASSLTDQPQHF
>TRBV5-6
CASSPTGGSGNTIYF
>TRBV19
CASSTSGLAIEQFF
>TRBV4-2
CASSQPTGGPVREKLFF
>TRBV7-3
CASSFAGAGDTQYF
>TRBV4-1
CASSQATLWGGTYEQYF
>TRBV6-5
CASSYSGAGDEKLFF
>TRBV4-3
CASPLGEKESYEQYF
>TRBV28
CASSLQDRGQETQYF
>TRBV18
CASSPPSGGRQQETQYF
>TRBV19
CASSTEGSSGNTIYF
>TRBV25-1
CASRSTGLAGANVLTF
>TRBV6-1
CASSEWARGNGWNTEAFF
>TRBV6-1
CASSAYNQPQHF
>TRBV7-2
CASSLVGLPSSGNTIYF
>TRBV5-1
CASSPLTSGSTPGELFF
>TRBV28
CASSVGGQGFLEAFF
>TRBV7-9
CASSLARRISGNTIYF
>TRBV30
CAWSVGVGTQHF
>TRBV5-1
CASSLRQERPYGYTF
>TRBV7-6
CASSLGTFSYEQYF
>TRBV6-1
CASSEAGEQFF
>TRBV29-1
CSVVARPFTEAFF
>TRBV4-3
CASSQDTGAGNTIYF
>TRBV5-1
CASGREYEQYF
>TRBV4-1
CASSHPGTSASGANVLTF
>TRBV9
CASTTLGGSGELFF
>TRBV4-1
CASSQDLTGPNYGYTF
>TRBV5-1
CATSSLEAGNTEAFF
>TRBV7-2
CASSPRPTGNQETQYF